This T cell receptor (beta chain) appears in the sequencing data of a study of blood T cells in healthy people across ages. Germline lookup yields CDR1 MNHEY and CDR2 SMNVEV (reference sequence). V trimming: 1 base; J trimming: 2 bases; junction bases outside the gene matches: 8. The CDR3 extends over 16 amino acids. Primed by a sample-barcoded 5' primer and a J-beta primer mix, a second PCR proceeded for 7 to 11 cycles. One entry per CDR3 protein, called by TCRdb with MiXCR from the 5' RACE reads. The sample includes 700,000 to 900,000 distinct CDR3 sequences, roughly 24% of them seen just once. Separately, the same data were catalogued under a study of T cells of mothers and their children. As that report states: The authors found no persistent microchimeric T cell clones.

This receptor was obtained from a boy aged 5 to 17 in good health. V usage is TRBV27 and J usage is TRBJ2-7; 7 nucleotides align to TRBD1. Sequencing was done on a sample of blood. This CDR3 is CASSLLGGRTTYEQYF. The CDR3 bases are TGTGCCAGCAGTTTATTAGGGGGCAGGACCACCTACGAGCAGTACTTC.